These T cell receptor beta chains were read from a single sample in a study of regulatory T cells in long-lasting Graves disease. One entry per CDR3 protein results from TCRdb running MiXCR on the multiplex PCR reads. The sample includes more than 350,000 distinct CDR3 sequences, approximately 15% of them seen just once. The sample was also linked to a second study, of T cells in Graves' hyperthyroidism and ophthalmopathy.

The source material was peripheral blood mononuclear cells (PBMCs), sampled at new diagnosis, from a patient treated with antithyroid drugs. All receptors derive from a woman in her thirties with Graves disease. CDR3s include the opening cysteine and the closing phenylalanine or tryptophan. The order of the fields is clone size, V gene, D gene, J gene, CDR3 DNA, CDR3 protein. A D gene is named only where the DNA matches it firmly. Part of the rows lack a size; the others show once, few, many or a class for expanded clones.

clone size: many; V gene: TRBV20-1; D gene: -; J gene: TRBJ2-3; CDR3 DNA: TGCAGTGCTGCGGGACAGACTGTAAGAGATACGCAGTATTTT; CDR3 protein: CSAAGQTVRDTQYF
clone size: many; V gene: TRBV3-1; D gene: -; J gene: TRBJ2-5; CDR3 DNA: TGTGCCAGCAGCCAAGTAGGGGAAGAGACCCAGTACTTC; CDR3 protein: CASSQVGEETQYF
clone size: many; V gene: TRBV3-1; D gene: -; J gene: TRBJ1-1; CDR3 DNA: TGTGCCAGCAGCCCACGAGGGAGGAACACTGAAGCTTTCTTT; CDR3 protein: CASSPRGRNTEAFF
clone size: many; V gene: TRBV7-9; D gene: -; J gene: TRBJ1-4; CDR3 DNA: TGTGCCAGCAGCTCCCCCCTGGAGACTAATGAAAAACTGTTTTTT; CDR3 protein: CASSSPLETNEKLFF
clone size: many; V gene: TRBV7-9; D gene: -; J gene: TRBJ1-1; CDR3 DNA: TGTGCCAGCAGCTCCAGGGGGAACACTGAAGCTTTCTTT; CDR3 protein: CASSSRGNTEAFF
clone size: -; V gene: TRBV20-1; D gene: TRBD2; J gene: TRBJ2-1; CDR3 DNA: TGCAGTGCTAGAGATATTAGCGGGGTTTACAATGAGCAGTTCTTC; CDR3 protein: CSARDISGVYNEQFF
clone size: many; V gene: TRBV5-1; D gene: -; J gene: TRBJ1-3; CDR3 DNA: TGCGCCAGCAGCTTGACAATCTCTACTGTCTCTGGAAACACCATATATTTT; CDR3 protein: CASSLTISTVSGNTIYF
clone size: few; V gene: TRBV9; D gene: TRBD1; J gene: TRBJ2-5; CDR3 DNA: TGTGCCAGCAGCGTAGACGGACAGGGCGGGGAGACCCAGTACTTC; CDR3 protein: CASSVDGQGGETQYF
clone size: few; V gene: TRBV27; D gene: TRBD2; J gene: TRBJ2-7; CDR3 DNA: TGTGCCAGCAGTTTACTTGCTAGCGGGTCCTACGAGCAGTACTTC; CDR3 protein: CASSLLASGSYEQYF
clone size: many; V gene: TRBV24-1; D gene: TRBD2; J gene: TRBJ2-3; CDR3 DNA: TGTGCCACCAGTGATTTGCAGCCTACTAGCGGTTCCACAGATACGCAGTATTTT; CDR3 protein: CATSDLQPTSGSTDTQYF
clone size: many; V gene: TRBV2; D gene: -; J gene: TRBJ2-7; CDR3 DNA: TGTGCCATCCTGACAGGTAGCTCCTACGAGCAGTACTTC; CDR3 protein: CAILTGSSYEQYF
clone size: few; V gene: TRBV24-1; D gene: -; J gene: TRBJ2-5; CDR3 DNA: TGTGCCACCGGGAGACAGGGAGGAGAGACCCAGTACTTC; CDR3 protein: CATGRQGGETQYF
clone size: many; V gene: TRBV11-2; D gene: -; J gene: TRBJ2-4; CDR3 DNA: TGTGCCAGCAGCTTAGTTCTCCAGGGCCCCAAAAACATTCAGTACTTC; CDR3 protein: CASSLVLQGPKNIQYF
clone size: -; V gene: TRBV15; D gene: -; J gene: TRBJ1-1; CDR3 DNA: TGTGCCACCAGCAGACGCCAACAGGTCATGAACACTGAAGCTTTCTTT; CDR3 protein: CATSRRQQVMNTEAFF
clone size: many; V gene: TRBV28; D gene: TRBD1; J gene: TRBJ1-1; CDR3 DNA: TGTGCCAGCAGTTCCCCCGACAGGGGAAACACTGAAGCTTTCTTT; CDR3 protein: CASSSPDRGNTEAFF
clone size: many; V gene: TRBV11-1; D gene: -; J gene: TRBJ2-3; CDR3 DNA: TGTGCCAGCTTCCCCGACCCGCTGGATACGCAGTATTTT; CDR3 protein: CASFPDPLDTQYF
clone size: many; V gene: TRBV3-1; D gene: TRBD1; J gene: TRBJ2-3; CDR3 DNA: TGTGCCAGCAGCAGAAAGGGGGCTGATACGCAGTATTTT; CDR3 protein: CASSRKGADTQYF
clone size: many; V gene: TRBV7-9; D gene: TRBD2; J gene: TRBJ2-5; CDR3 DNA: TGTGCCAGCAGCCTATACAACGGACTAGCGGGAGTGGAGACCCAGTACTTC; CDR3 protein: CASSLYNGLAGVETQYF
clone size: -; V gene: TRBV19; D gene: TRBD1; J gene: TRBJ1-5; CDR3 DNA: TGTGCCAGCAACACACCGCCGGGACAGGGGGATTTTAGCAATCAGCCCCAGCATTTT; CDR3 protein: CASNTPPGQGDFSNQPQHF
clone size: few; V gene: TRBV19; D gene: -; J gene: TRBJ2-5; CDR3 DNA: TGTGCCAGTAGTATGACCTCCCCCCAAGAGACCCAGTACTTC; CDR3 protein: CASSMTSPQETQYF
clone size: -; V gene: TRBV30; D gene: -; J gene: TRBJ2-1; CDR3 DNA: TGTGCCTGGACTGGCGAGGCCTACAATGAGCAGTTCTTC; CDR3 protein: CAWTGEAYNEQFF
clone size: -; V gene: TRBV24-1; D gene: TRBD1; J gene: TRBJ1-1; CDR3 DNA: TGTGCCACCAGTGATCGGACAGGGGAAGCTTTCTTT; CDR3 protein: CATSDRTGEAFF
clone size: many; V gene: TRBV12-3/TRBV12-4; D gene: -; J gene: TRBJ1-5; CDR3 DNA: TGTGCCAGCAGTTTTAGGCAGTCAGGCAATCAGCCCCAGCATTTT; CDR3 protein: CASSFRQSGNQPQHF
clone size: many; V gene: TRBV6-5; D gene: -; J gene: TRBJ2-5; CDR3 DNA: TGTGCCAGCAGTTGGGGGAGAGAGACCCAGTACTTC; CDR3 protein: CASSWGRETQYF
clone size: -; V gene: TRBV6-1; D gene: -; J gene: TRBJ2-2; CDR3 DNA: TGTGCCAGCAGTGAAACTACCGGGGAGCTGTTTTTT; CDR3 protein: CASSETTGELFF
clone size: -; V gene: TRBV10-2; D gene: TRBD2; J gene: TRBJ2-7; CDR3 DNA: TGCGCCAGCACCTTGGGACTAGCGGGAGCTGTTCTCGGGTCCTACGAGCAGTACTTC; CDR3 protein: CASTLGLAGAVLGSYEQYF
clone size: many; V gene: TRBV12-3/TRBV12-4; D gene: -; J gene: TRBJ1-1; CDR3 DNA: TGTGCCAGCACTCGCGGCCAGATTCAAGCTTTCTTT; CDR3 protein: CASTRGQIQAFF
clone size: -; V gene: TRBV4-3; D gene: TRBD1; J gene: TRBJ2-2; CDR3 DNA: TGCGCCAGCAGTTCTTACGTCACTTGGCAGGGGGATGTCGGGGAGCTGTTTTTT; CDR3 protein: CASSSYVTWQGDVGELFF
clone size: few; V gene: TRBV7-2; D gene: TRBD1; J gene: TRBJ1-1; CDR3 DNA: TGTGCCAGCAGCACAAGGGACAGAGAGAACACTGAAGCTTTCTTT; CDR3 protein: CASSTRDRENTEAFF
clone size: many; V gene: TRBV12-3/TRBV12-4; D gene: TRBD1; J gene: TRBJ1-1; CDR3 DNA: TGTGCCAGCAGACCTAGGGACAGGAAGGTGAACACTGAAGCTTTCTTT; CDR3 protein: CASRPRDRKVNTEAFF
clone size: many; V gene: TRBV27; D gene: -; J gene: TRBJ1-1; CDR3 DNA: TGTGCCAGCAGTGGGGTCTGGGACACTGAAGCTTTCTTT; CDR3 protein: CASSGVWDTEAFF
clone size: many; V gene: TRBV28; D gene: -; J gene: TRBJ2-7; CDR3 DNA: TGTGCCAGCAGTTTCGGCGGATACGGGCAGTACTTC; CDR3 protein: CASSFGGYGQYF
clone size: many; V gene: TRBV7-8; D gene: TRBD2; J gene: TRBJ2-7; CDR3 DNA: TGTGCCAGCAGTTTCCACTCTGACGCCCGAGAGCGGGAGGAGGAATACGAGCAGTACTTC; CDR3 protein: CASSFHSDAREREEEYEQYF
clone size: many; V gene: TRBV3-1; D gene: TRBD1; J gene: TRBJ2-3; CDR3 DNA: TGTGCCAGCAGCCTTGGGACAGCCTTAACTACAGATACGCAGTATTTT; CDR3 protein: CASSLGTALTTDTQYF
clone size: many; V gene: TRBV3-1; D gene: TRBD2; J gene: TRBJ2-1; CDR3 DNA: TGTGCCAGCAGCGAAGAGGGCGGGAGGGCCAGTGAGCAGTTCTTC; CDR3 protein: CASSEEGGRASEQFF
clone size: few; V gene: TRBV20-1; D gene: TRBD2; J gene: TRBJ2-1; CDR3 DNA: TGCAGTGCTAGAGGAGTTAGCGGGAATGAGCAGTTCTTC; CDR3 protein: CSARGVSGNEQFF
clone size: many; V gene: TRBV6-1; D gene: -; J gene: TRBJ1-5; CDR3 DNA: TGTGCCAGCAGTGAAGCGGGCGGTCTGGTTATAGGGTCCAATCAGCCCCAGCATTTT; CDR3 protein: CASSEAGGLVIGSNQPQHF
clone size: -; V gene: TRBV4-1; D gene: TRBD1; J gene: TRBJ2-5; CDR3 DNA: TGCGCCAGCAGCCAAGCCTCGACAGGGGGGGAGACCCAGTACTTC; CDR3 protein: CASSQASTGGETQYF
clone size: many; V gene: TRBV6-2/TRBV6-3; D gene: -; J gene: TRBJ1-5; CDR3 DNA: TGTGCCAGCAGTTATGGAGGGGTTCCCCAGCATTTT; CDR3 protein: CASSYGGVPQHF
clone size: many; V gene: TRBV11-1; D gene: -; J gene: TRBJ1-5; CDR3 DNA: TGTGCCAGCAGCTTAGAGGCCAATCAGCCCCAGCATTTT; CDR3 protein: CASSLEANQPQHF
clone size: many; V gene: TRBV11-3; D gene: TRBD2; J gene: TRBJ2-5; CDR3 DNA: TGTGCCAGCAGCGTTACTAGCGGGAGGGCCGAGACCCAGTACTTC; CDR3 protein: CASSVTSGRAETQYF
clone size: many; V gene: TRBV11-2; D gene: -; J gene: TRBJ2-3; CDR3 DNA: TGTGCCAGCAGCCTGACTGTAGGCACAGATACGCAGTATTTT; CDR3 protein: CASSLTVGTDTQYF
clone size: many; V gene: TRBV12-3/TRBV12-4; D gene: TRBD1; J gene: TRBJ2-2; CDR3 DNA: TGTGCCAGCAGGCCACTCACAGGGGACACCGGGGAGCTGTTTTTT; CDR3 protein: CASRPLTGDTGELFF
clone size: -; V gene: TRBV7-6; D gene: -; J gene: TRBJ1-3; CDR3 DNA: TGTGCCAGCAGCTTCCAGAGTCCGGACACCATATATTTT; CDR3 protein: CASSFQSPDTIYF
clone size: many; V gene: TRBV24-1; D gene: TRBD2; J gene: TRBJ2-7; CDR3 DNA: TGTGCCACCAGTGCGGCCGTGGGAGGGATCTACGAGCAGTACTTC; CDR3 protein: CATSAAVGGIYEQYF
clone size: many; V gene: TRBV2; D gene: -; J gene: TRBJ2-7; CDR3 DNA: TGTGCCAGCAGTGAACAGGGAATATCCCCCTACGAGCAGTACTTC; CDR3 protein: CASSEQGISPYEQYF
clone size: few; V gene: TRBV19; D gene: -; J gene: TRBJ1-5; CDR3 DNA: TGTGCCAGTCGACAAAATAGCAATCAGCCCCAGCATTTT; CDR3 protein: CASRQNSNQPQHF
clone size: many; V gene: TRBV7-8; D gene: -; J gene: TRBJ1-5; CDR3 DNA: TGTGCCAGCAGCCCATATCCGACAGAAAAAAATCAGCCCCAGCATTTT; CDR3 protein: CASSPYPTEKNQPQHF
clone size: few; V gene: TRBV11-2; D gene: -; J gene: TRBJ2-1; CDR3 DNA: TGTGCCAGCAGCCCAAGCCCGACAGGCAATGAGCAGTTCTTC; CDR3 protein: CASSPSPTGNEQFF
clone size: many; V gene: TRBV5-1; D gene: TRBD2; J gene: TRBJ2-7; CDR3 DNA: TGCGCCAGCAGCATCCCCGGGACTAGCGTCTACGAGCAGTACTTC; CDR3 protein: CASSIPGTSVYEQYF
clone size: many; V gene: TRBV20-1; D gene: TRBD1; J gene: TRBJ2-5; CDR3 DNA: TGCAGTGCCACCTACACAGGGGGTGGGACCCAGTACTTC; CDR3 protein: CSATYTGGGTQYF
clone size: many; V gene: TRBV28; D gene: TRBD2; J gene: TRBJ2-1; CDR3 DNA: TGTGCCAGCACCTACCTAGCGGGAGGGTACAATGAGCAGTTCTTC; CDR3 protein: CASTYLAGGYNEQFF
clone size: few; V gene: TRBV19; D gene: -; J gene: TRBJ1-2; CDR3 DNA: TGTGCCAGTAGTCCACAAGGAGGGGCCCCTTATGGCTACACCTTC; CDR3 protein: CASSPQGGAPYGYTF
clone size: once; V gene: TRBV27; D gene: TRBD2; J gene: TRBJ2-2; CDR3 DNA: TGTGCCAGCAGTTTTAAAGCTGAGGGACTAGCGGGAGTAACCGGGGAGCTGTTTTTT; CDR3 protein: CASSFKAEGLAGVTGELFF